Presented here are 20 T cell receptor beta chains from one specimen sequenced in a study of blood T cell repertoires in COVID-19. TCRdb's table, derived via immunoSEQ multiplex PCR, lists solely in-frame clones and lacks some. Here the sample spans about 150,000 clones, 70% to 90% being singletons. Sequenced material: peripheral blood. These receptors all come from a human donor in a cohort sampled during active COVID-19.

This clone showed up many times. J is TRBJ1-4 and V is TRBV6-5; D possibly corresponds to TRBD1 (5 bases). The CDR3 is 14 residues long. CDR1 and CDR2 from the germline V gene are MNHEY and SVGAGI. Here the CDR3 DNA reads TGTCCCGGACACACGCTTGCAACTAATGAAAAACTGTTTTTT. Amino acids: CPGHTLATNEKLFF.

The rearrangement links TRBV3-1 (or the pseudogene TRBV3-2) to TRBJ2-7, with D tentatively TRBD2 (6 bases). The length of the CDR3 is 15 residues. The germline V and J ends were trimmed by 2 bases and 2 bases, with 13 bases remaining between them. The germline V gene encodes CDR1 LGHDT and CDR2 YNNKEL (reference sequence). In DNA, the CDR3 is TGTGCCAGCAGCCAAACGACTAGGCGGGCCTACGAGCAGTACTTC. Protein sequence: CASSQTTRRAYEQYF.

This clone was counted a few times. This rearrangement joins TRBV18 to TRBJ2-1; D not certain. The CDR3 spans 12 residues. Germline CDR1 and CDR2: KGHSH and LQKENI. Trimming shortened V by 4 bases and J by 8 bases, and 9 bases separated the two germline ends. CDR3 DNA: TGTGCCAGCTCACTCGGTATCGATGAGCAGTTCTTC. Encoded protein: CASSLGIDEQFF.

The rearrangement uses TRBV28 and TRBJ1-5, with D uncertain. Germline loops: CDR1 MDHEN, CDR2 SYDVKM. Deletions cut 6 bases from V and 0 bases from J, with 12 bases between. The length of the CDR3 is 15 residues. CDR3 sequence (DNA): TGTGCCAGCAGCCCGACGGGGTATAGCAATCAGCCCCAGCATTTT. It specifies CASSPTGYSNQPQHF.

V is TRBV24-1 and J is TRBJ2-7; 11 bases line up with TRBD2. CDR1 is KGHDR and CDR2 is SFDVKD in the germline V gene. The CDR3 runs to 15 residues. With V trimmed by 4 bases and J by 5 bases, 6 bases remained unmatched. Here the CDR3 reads CATSDTSGSIDEQYF. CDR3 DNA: TGTGCCACCAGTGACACTAGCGGGAGTATCGACGAGCAGTACTTC.

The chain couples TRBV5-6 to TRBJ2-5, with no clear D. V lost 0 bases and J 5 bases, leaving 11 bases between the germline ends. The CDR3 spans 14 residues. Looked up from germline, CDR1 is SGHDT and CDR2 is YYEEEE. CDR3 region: CASSLAYPSETQYF. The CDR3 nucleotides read TGTGCCAGCAGCTTGGCCTACCCTAGTGAGACCCAGTACTTC. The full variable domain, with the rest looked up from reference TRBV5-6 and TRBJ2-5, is DAGVTQSPTHLIKTRGQQVTLRCSPKSGHDTVSWYQQALGQGPQFIFQYYEEEERQRGNFPDRFSGHQFPNYSSELNVNALLLGDSALYLCASSLAYPSETQYFGPGTRLLVL.

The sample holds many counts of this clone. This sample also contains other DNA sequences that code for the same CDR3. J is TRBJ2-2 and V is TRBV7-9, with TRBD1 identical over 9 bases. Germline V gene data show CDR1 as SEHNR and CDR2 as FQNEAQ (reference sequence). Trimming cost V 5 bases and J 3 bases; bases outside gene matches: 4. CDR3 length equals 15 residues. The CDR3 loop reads CASSHRDRDTGELFF. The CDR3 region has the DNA TGTGCCAGCAGCCACCGGGACAGGGACACCGGGGAGCTGTTTTTT.

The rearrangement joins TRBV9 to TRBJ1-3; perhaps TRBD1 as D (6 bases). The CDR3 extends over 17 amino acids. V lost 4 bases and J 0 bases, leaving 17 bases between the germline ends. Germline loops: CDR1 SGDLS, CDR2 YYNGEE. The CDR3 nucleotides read TGTGCCAGCAGCCCCAGGGGCTTCTGGGACTCTGGAAACACCATATATTTT. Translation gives CASSPRGFWDSGNTIYF.

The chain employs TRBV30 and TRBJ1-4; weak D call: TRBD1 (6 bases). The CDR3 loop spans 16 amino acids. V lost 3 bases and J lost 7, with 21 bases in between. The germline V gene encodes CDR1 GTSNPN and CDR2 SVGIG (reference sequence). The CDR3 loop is CAWRGGYWGQGEKLFF. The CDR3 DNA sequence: TGTGCCTGGAGAGGAGGTTATTGGGGGCAAGGTGAAAAACTGTTTTTT. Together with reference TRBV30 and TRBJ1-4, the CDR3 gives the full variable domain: SQTIHQWPATLVQPVGSPLSLECTVEGTSNPNLYWYRQAAGRGLQLLFYSVGIGQISSEVPQNLSASRPQDRQFILSSKKLLLSDSGFYLCAWRGGYWGQGEKLFFGSGTQLSVL.

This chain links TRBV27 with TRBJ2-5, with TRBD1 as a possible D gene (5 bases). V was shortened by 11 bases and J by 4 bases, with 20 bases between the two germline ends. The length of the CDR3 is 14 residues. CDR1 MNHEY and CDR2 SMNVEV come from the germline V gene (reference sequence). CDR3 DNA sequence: TGTGCCCAAGGGGTGGTCTGGGCTTCAGAGACCCAGTACTTC. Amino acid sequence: CAQGVVWASETQYF.

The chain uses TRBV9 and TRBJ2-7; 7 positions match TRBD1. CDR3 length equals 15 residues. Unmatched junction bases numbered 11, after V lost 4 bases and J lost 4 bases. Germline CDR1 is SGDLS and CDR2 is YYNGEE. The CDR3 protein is CASSLGDSQAYEQYF. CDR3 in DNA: TGTGCCAGCAGCCTGGGGGACAGCCAGGCGTACGAGCAGTACTTC.

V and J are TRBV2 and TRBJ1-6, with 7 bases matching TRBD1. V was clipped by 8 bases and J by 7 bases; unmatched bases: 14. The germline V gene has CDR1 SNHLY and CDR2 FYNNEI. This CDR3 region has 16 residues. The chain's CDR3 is CASPGGPGQSNSPLHF. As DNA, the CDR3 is TGTGCCAGCCCCGGGGGCCCGGGACAGTCAAATTCACCCCTCCACTTT.

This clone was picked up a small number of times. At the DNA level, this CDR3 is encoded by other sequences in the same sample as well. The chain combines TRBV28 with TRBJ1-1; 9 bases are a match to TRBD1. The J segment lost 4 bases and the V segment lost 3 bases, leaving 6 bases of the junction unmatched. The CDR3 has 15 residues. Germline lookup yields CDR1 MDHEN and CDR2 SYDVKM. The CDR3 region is CASSLNRGRSTEAFF. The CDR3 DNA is TGTGCCAGCAGTTTGAACAGGGGGCGATCCACTGAAGCTTTCTTT.

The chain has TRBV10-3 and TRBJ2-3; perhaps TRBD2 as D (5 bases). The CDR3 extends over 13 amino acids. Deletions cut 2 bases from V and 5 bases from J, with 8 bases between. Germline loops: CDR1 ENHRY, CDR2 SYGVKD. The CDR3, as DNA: TGTGCCATCAGTGAGCAAGGGAGAGATACGCAGTATTTT. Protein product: CAISEQGRDTQYF.

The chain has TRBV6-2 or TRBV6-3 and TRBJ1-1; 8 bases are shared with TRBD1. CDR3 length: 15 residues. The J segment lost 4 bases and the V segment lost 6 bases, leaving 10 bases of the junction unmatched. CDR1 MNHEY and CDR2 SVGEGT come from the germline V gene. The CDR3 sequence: CASSSRDRLATEAFF. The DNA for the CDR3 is TGTGCCAGCAGCAGCCGGGACAGGCTAGCCACTGAAGCTTTCTTT.

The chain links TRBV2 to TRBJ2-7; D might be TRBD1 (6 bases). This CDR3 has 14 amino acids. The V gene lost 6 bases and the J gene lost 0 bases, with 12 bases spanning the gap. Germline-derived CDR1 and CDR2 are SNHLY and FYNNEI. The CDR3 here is CASREQGPSYEQYF. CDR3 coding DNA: TGTGCCAGCAGAGAACAGGGCCCCTCCTACGAGCAGTACTTC.

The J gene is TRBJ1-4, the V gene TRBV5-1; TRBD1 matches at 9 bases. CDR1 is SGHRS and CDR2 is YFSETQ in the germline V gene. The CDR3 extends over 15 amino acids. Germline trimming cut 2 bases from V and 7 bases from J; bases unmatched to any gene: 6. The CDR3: CASSLTGTGSEKLFF. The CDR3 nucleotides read TGCGCCAGCAGCTTAACCGGGACAGGGAGTGAAAAACTGTTTTTT.

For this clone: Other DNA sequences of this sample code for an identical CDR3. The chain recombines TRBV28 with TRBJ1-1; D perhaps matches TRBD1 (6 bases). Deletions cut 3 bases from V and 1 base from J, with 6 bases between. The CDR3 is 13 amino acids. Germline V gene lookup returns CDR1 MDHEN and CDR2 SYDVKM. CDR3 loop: CASSLGQNTEAFF. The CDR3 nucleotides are TGTGCCAGCAGTTTGGGACAGAACACTGAAGCTTTCTTT.

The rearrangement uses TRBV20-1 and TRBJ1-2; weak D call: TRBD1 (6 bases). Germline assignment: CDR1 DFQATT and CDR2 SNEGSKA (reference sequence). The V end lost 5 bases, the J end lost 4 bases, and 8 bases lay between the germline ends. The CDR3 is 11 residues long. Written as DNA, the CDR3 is TGCAGTGCTCGACAGGCCTATGGCTACACCTTC. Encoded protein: CSARQAYGYTF.

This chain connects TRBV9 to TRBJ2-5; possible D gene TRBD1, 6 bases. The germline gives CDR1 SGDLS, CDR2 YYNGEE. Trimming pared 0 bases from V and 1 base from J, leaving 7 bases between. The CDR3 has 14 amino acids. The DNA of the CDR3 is TGTGCCAGCAGCGTAGGAGGGGGCCAAGAGACCCAGTACTTC. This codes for CASSVGGGQETQYF.